Below are 6 T cell receptor beta chains sequenced from a single sample in a study of blood T cell repertoires in COVID-19. Sequencing was performed with immunoSEQ multiplex PCR; in TCRdb, only in-frame clones are kept and a portion is missing. Of roughly 250,000 clones in the sample, 70% to 90% were seen once. Specimen: peripheral blood. Receptor source: a woman in her thirties or forties with acute or convalescent COVID-19.

This chain connects TRBV7-8 to TRBJ1-2, with 8 bases fitting TRBD1. CDR1 SGHVS and CDR2 FQNEAQ come from the germline V gene. V was pared by 5 bases and J by 3 bases, with 2 bases of the junction left unmatched. The CDR3 loop spans 13 amino acids. The CDR3 sequence is CASSLQGDYGYTF. As DNA, the CDR3 is TGTGCCAGCAGCCTACAGGGGGACTATGGCTACACCTTC.

The genes are TRBV3-1 (or the pseudogene TRBV3-2) and TRBJ2-2; D ambiguous. V lost 1 base to trimming and J lost 2 bases, with 5 bases between them. Germline CDR1 and CDR2: LGHDT and YNNKEL (reference sequence). The CDR3 loop spans 14 amino acids. The CDR3 DNA is TGTGCCAGCAGCCAAGGACATAACACCGGGGAGCTGTTTTTT. Encoded protein: CASSQGHNTGELFF.

The chain uses TRBV18 and TRBJ2-5; TRBD2 might be the D (5 bases). The germline CDR1 and CDR2 sequences are KGHSH and LQKENI. This CDR3 comprises 14 residues. Deletions cut 8 bases from V and 5 bases from J, with 18 bases between. The CDR3 loop reads CASDHGSSGETQYF. In DNA form, the CDR3 reads TGTGCCAGCGACCACGGGTCCTCGGGGGAGACCCAGTACTTC.

V is TRBV6-5 and J is TRBJ1-3, with a weak D call TRBD1 (6 bases). Germline CDR1 and CDR2: MNHEY and SVGAGI. Trimming took 5 bases from V and 2 from J, leaving 13 bases between them. The CDR3 is 15 amino acids. CDR3 in amino acids: CASSQFRGTGNTIYF. DNA for the CDR3: TGTGCCAGCAGTCAGTTCAGGGGAACTGGAAACACCATATATTTT.

The chain recombines TRBV27 with TRBJ1-1; D is uncertain. V dropped 7 bases and J dropped 5 bases, with 17 bases sitting between them. The CDR3 length is 14 residues. CDR1 and CDR2 from the germline V gene are MNHEY and SMNVEV (reference sequence). Written as DNA, the CDR3 is TGTGCCAGCAACTCCGGAGCCCCTGGGACTGAAGCTTTCTTT. Translated: CASNSGAPGTEAFF.

This clone appeared once. The chain uses TRBV24-1 and TRBJ2-2; D gene ambiguous. With 2 bases removed from V and 2 bases from J, the gap between germline ends came to 5 bases. Germline lookup yields CDR1 KGHDR and CDR2 SFDVKD. The CDR3 sequence is 14 residues long. This CDR3 reads CATSDWANTGELFF. The CDR3 nucleotides are TGTGCCACCAGTGATTGGGCAAACACCGGGGAGCTGTTTTTT.